A selection of T cell receptor beta chains follows, all from one sample in a study of metastatic and nonmetastatic thyroid tumors. TCRdb re-processed the PCR reads through MiXCR. This sample has roughly 46,000 clones; around 25% occur once, and the top ten carry more than 3%. Sequenced material: blood. These receptors came from a male donor with papillary thyroid cancer or a benign thyroid nodule (not recorded which). Some clones in this sample may be carry-over from other donors' samples. CDR3s include the opening cysteine and the closing phenylalanine or tryptophan. The D gene is left open where the match is weak. Clone sizes are given selectively: once, few, many, or a class where the clone is expanded.

j_call v_call clone_size d_call cdr3_aa cdr3_nt
TRBJ2-7 TRBV24-1 many TRBD1 CATSDQGQGPSDEQYF TGTGCCACCAGTGACCAGGGACAGGGTCCCTCTGACGAGCAGTACTTC
TRBJ1-4 TRBV20-1 many NA CSARRLNEKLFF TGCAGTGCTAGGAGGCTAAATGAAAAACTGTTTTTT
TRBJ1-2 TRBV28 NA TRBD1 CASRPPVQGYSYVYTF TGTGCCAGCAGACCACCGGTACAGGGGTACTCCTATGTCTACACCTTC
TRBJ2-3 TRBV5-4 many NA CASSLKWDTQYF TGTGCCAGCAGCTTAAAATGGGATACGCAGTATTTT
TRBJ1-2 TRBV2 few NA CASSDSTGPQGYTF TGTGCCAGCAGTGACTCGACAGGACCTCAGGGCTACACCTTC
TRBJ2-7 TRBV3-1 medium-sized NA CASSQLQWGHSDYEQYF TGTGCCAGCAGCCAACTTCAGTGGGGACACTCTGACTACGAGCAGTACTTC
TRBJ2-1 TRBV6-1 NA TRBD1 CASSDGTDYNEQFF TGTGCCAGCAGTGACGGGACAGACTACAATGAGCAGTTCTTC
TRBJ1-1 TRBV24-1 many NA CATRGGNTEAFF TGTGCCACCAGGGGGGGGAACACTGAAGCTTTCTTT
TRBJ1-1 TRBV5-1 many TRBD1 CASSSGTGNTEAFF TGCGCCAGCAGCTCCGGGACAGGTAACACTGAAGCTTTCTTT
TRBJ2-3 TRBV6-2/TRBV6-3 few TRBD2 CASSLTTSGTQYF TGTGCCAGCAGTTTAACGACTAGCGGTACGCAGTATTTT
TRBJ2-7 TRBV20-1 NA TRBD1 CSARVGTGGAVGEQYF TGCAGTGCTAGGGTTGGGACAGGGGGAGCGGTAGGCGAGCAGTACTTC
TRBJ2-3 TRBV6-1 many TRBD2 CASSESVAGVTDTQYF TGTGCCAGCAGTGAATCCGTAGCGGGAGTGACAGATACGCAGTATTTT
TRBJ2-7 TRBV6-2/TRBV6-3 few TRBD1 CASDPTGTGDYEQYF TGTGCCAGCGACCCTACCGGGACAGGGGACTACGAGCAGTACTTC
TRBJ2-2 TRBV18 NA NA CASSLVGYSGELFF TGTGCCAGCAGTCTAGTCGGTTATTCCGGGGAGCTGTTTTTT
TRBJ2-3 TRBV20-1 once NA CSAELSTDTQYF TGCAGTGCCGAGCTGAGCACAGATACGCAGTATTTT
TRBJ1-5 TRBV10-1 few NA CASSEPPTGLDQPQHF TGCGCCAGCAGTGAGCCCCCGACAGGACTCGATCAGCCCCAGCATTTT
TRBJ2-2 TRBV11-1 NA NA CASSGVPGTGFTGELFF TGTGCCAGCAGCGGCGTACCCGGTACAGGGTTCACCGGGGAGCTGTTTTTT
TRBJ1-4 TRBV9 NA NA CASSAPSGAEKLFF TGTGCCAGCAGCGCCCCTTCCGGGGCTGAAAAACTGTTTTTT
TRBJ2-1 TRBV2 many TRBD2 CASRRRTTSGSPDGIPNEQFF TGTGCCAGCAGAAGAAGAACGACTAGCGGGAGCCCCGATGGAATACCCAATGAGCAGTTCTTC
TRBJ1-1 TRBV7-9 once NA CASSPQGSNTEAFF TGTGCCAGCAGCCCACAGGGTTCGAACACTGAAGCTTTCTTT
TRBJ2-3 TRBV7-9 many NA CASSLAADTQYF TGTGCCAGCAGCTTAGCAGCGGATACGCAGTATTTT
TRBJ2-7 TRBV28 many NA CASSFFRSSYEQYF TGTGCCAGCAGTTTCTTCCGGTCCTCCTACGAGCAGTACTTC
TRBJ2-3 TRBV18 many TRBD2 CASSLQASGSRAVDTQYF TGTGCCAGCTCACTACAAGCTAGCGGGTCCCGGGCCGTAGATACGCAGTATTTT